The clone carrying this T cell receptor (beta chain) has a handful of counts. Its specificity is not known. The CDR3 is 14 amino acids. V was trimmed by 0 bases and J by 0 bases, leaving 6 bases between them. From germline, CDR1 is MNHEY and CDR2 SVGAGI. These data are taken from a study of radiation and T cells in renal cell carcinoma. Profiled with immunoSEQ multiplex PCR; TCRdb holds only in-frame clones, not every one. This sample has 20,000 to 25,000 clones, with about 80% found just once. As for time point: baseline pretreatment blood. Treatment in this sample: 15 Gy SBRT to primary tumor, nephrectomy 4 weeks later. Clear cell pathology was present in this patient's renal cell carcinoma. Findings of the study overall: In blood, top tumor clones expanded by 2 weeks, shrinking by 4. Baseline intratumoral clonotype presence is unknown without pretreatment biopsies.

The TCR was taken from a man aged 60 to 75 with renal cell carcinoma. The V gene is TRBV6-5, the J gene TRBJ2-7; D might be TRBD1 (5 bases). The starting material was blood, obtained from a patient whose treatment included radiotherapy and nephrectomy. CDR3 amino acids: CASSYSTASYEQYF. Here the CDR3 DNA reads TGTGCCAGCAGTTACTCGACAGCCTCCTACGAGCAGTACTTC.